This is a list of T cell receptor beta chains from one sample in a study of radiation and T cells in renal cell carcinoma. The method was immunoSEQ multiplex PCR; TCRdb's version includes in-frame clones alone and lacks a portion of them. This sample has tens of thousands of clones, with 75% to 85% found just once. The sample consisted of blood, taken from a patient whose treatment included radiotherapy and nephrectomy. Receptors originate from a woman in her 70s with renal cell carcinoma. Each CDR3 is given with its conserved first and last residue. The D gene is left open where the match is weak. A clone size is listed for some rows: how often the clone was seen (once, few, many), or a class if it is expanded.

d_call	clone_size	v_call	j_call	cdr3_nt	cdr3_aa
.	.	TRBV4-1	TRBJ1-4	TGCGCCAGCAGCCAAGCGGGGAGGGGAAGGACTAATGAAAAACTGTTTTTT	CASSQAGRGRTNEKLFF
.	.	TRBV4-1	TRBJ2-1	TGCGCCAGCAGCCTAGCGGAAAGCTCCTACAATGAGCAGTTCTTC	CASSLAESSYNEQFF
TRBD1	.	TRBV4-1	TRBJ2-7	TGCGCCAGCAGACCTGGTGCCGGGACAGGCCACTCCTACGAGCAGTACTTC	CASRPGAGTGHSYEQYF
.	.	TRBV19	TRBJ2-1	TGTGCCAGTGCCTCGTCCCGGTTTGGTGAGCAGTTCTTC	CASASSRFGEQFF
.	.	TRBV25-1	TRBJ2-5	TGTGCCAGCAGTGGGGGTGGGGTGCAAGAGACCCAGTACTTC	CASSGGGVQETQYF
.	once	TRBV10-3	TRBJ2-5	TGTGCCATCAGTGAGGAGGCGGACGGAGAGACCCAGTACTTC	CAISEEADGETQYF
.	.	TRBV6-5	TRBJ2-5	TGTGCCAGCAGCGACTCTATCGGGGCCCAGTACTTC	CASSDSIGAQYF
.	few	TRBV2	TRBJ1-1	TGTGCCAGCAGGTCATACAGGGAGGACACTGAAGCTTTCTTT	CASRSYREDTEAFF
TRBD2	.	TRBV19	TRBJ2-2	TGTGCCAGTAGTCGGGGGGTCACCGGGGAGCTGTTTTTT	CASSRGVTGELFF
.	.	TRBV9	TRBJ2-1	TGTGCCAGCTCCGCGGCGGAGCAATCCTACAATGAGCAGTTCTTC	CASSAAEQSYNEQFF
.	.	TRBV7-9	TRBJ2-1	TGTGCCAGCAACCCCCCGCGGGAAGGCAATGAGCAGTTCTTC	CASNPPREGNEQFF
TRBD2	.	TRBV7-8	TRBJ2-2	TGTGCCAGCAGCTTTAGGACTAGCGGAGCTAACACCGGGGAGCTGTTTTTT	CASSFRTSGANTGELFF
TRBD2	.	TRBV13	TRBJ2-6	TGTGCCAGCACGGGAGGGTCCTCTGGGGCCAACGTCCTGACTTTC	CASTGGSSGANVLTF
TRBD1	.	TRBV5-1	TRBJ2-7	TGCGCCAGCAGCCCCCAGGGACAGGGGAAACAAGAGCAGTACTTC	CASSPQGQGKQEQYF
TRBD2	.	TRBV10-2	TRBJ2-7	TGCGCCAGCAGCCTTGCGACTAGCGGGACATACGAGCAGTACTTC	CASSLATSGTYEQYF
.	.	TRBV18	TRBJ1-3	TGTGCCAGCTCACCACGAGTCGGGGAAACTGGAAACACCATATATTTT	CASSPRVGETGNTIYF
TRBD1	.	TRBV5-1	TRBJ2-6	TGCGCCAGCAGCCCCCGGGGACAGAATTCGGTAGGGGCCAACGTCCTGACTTTC	CASSPRGQNSVGANVLTF
.	.	TRBV10-3	TRBJ1-1	TGTGCCATCGGGGGGGAAACTGAAGCTTTCTTT	CAIGGETEAFF
TRBD2	.	TRBV5-1	TRBJ2-7	TGCGCCAGCAGCAATAGCGGGGGGGCCAGGTACGAGCAGTACTTC	CASSNSGGARYEQYF
.	few	TRBV7-7	TRBJ2-2	TGTGCCAGCAGTGGGATTAGCACCGGGGAGCTGTTTTTT	CASSGISTGELFF
TRBD2	.	TRBV19	TRBJ2-7	TGTGCCAGTAGTGGACTAGCGGAACCGGCGGAGCAGTACTTC	CASSGLAEPAEQYF
.	.	TRBV5-1	TRBJ2-5	TGCGCCAGCAACCCAGGGGAGGGAGAGACCCAGTACTTC	CASNPGEGETQYF
.	.	TRBV29-1	TRBJ2-5	TGCAGCGTTGACGACAGGAGACAAGAGACCCAGTACTTC	CSVDDRRQETQYF
TRBD1	.	TRBV25-1	TRBJ1-1	TGTGCAAGTAGCGGGACAGGGGGCACTGAAGCTTTCTTT	CASSGTGGTEAFF
.	.	TRBV4-2	TRBJ2-7	TGTGCCAGCAGTAGCGGATTCCCGGGATACGAGCAGTACTTC	CASSSGFPGYEQYF
TRBD1	.	TRBV6-6	TRBJ1-1	TGTGCCACCTATTCTACTACAGGGGGGAACACTGAAGCTTTCTTT	CATYSTTGGNTEAFF
.	.	TRBV19	TRBJ1-5	TGTGCCAGTAGTAAGGGCCGCTATAGCAATCAGCCCCAGCATTTT	CASSKGRYSNQPQHF
.	.	TRBV5-1	TRBJ2-1	TGCGCCAGCAGCCCGCAGTCTAGGGGCCCCTCCAATGAGCAGTTCTTC	CASSPQSRGPSNEQFF
.	.	TRBV7-9	TRBJ1-3	TGTGCCAGCAGCTCAAGACAGAGGGACACCATATATTTT	CASSSRQRDTIYF
.	few	TRBV2	TRBJ1-5	TGTGCCAGCAGTTTGGGCCGTTTAAATCAGCCCCAGCATTTT	CASSLGRLNQPQHF
.	.	TRBV7-8	TRBJ2-1	TGTGCCAGCAGCTTAGGAGGGGGGCCCTACAATGAGCAGTTCTTC	CASSLGGGPYNEQFF
.	.	TRBV7-8	TRBJ2-3	TGTGCCAGCAGCTTAGATCGACTCAATACGCAGTATTTT	CASSLDRLNTQYF
.	.	TRBV7-9	TRBJ2-3	TGTGCCAGCAGCTTAGATGGGGGACTGATCGGCACAGATACGCAGTATTTT	CASSLDGGLIGTDTQYF
.	.	TRBV11-2	TRBJ2-3	TGTGCCAGCAGCTTAGTTGGGGGCCAGGGGACAGATACGCAGTATTTT	CASSLVGGQGTDTQYF
.	few	TRBV13	TRBJ2-5	TGTGCCAGCAGCTTACGGGGTGGGGCTCAAGAGACCCAGTACTTC	CASSLRGGAQETQYF
.	.	TRBV5-1	TRBJ1-1	TGCGCCAGCAGCTTGGGGGGACGGACGAACACTGAAGCTTTCTTT	CASSLGGRTNTEAFF
.	.	TRBV19	TRBJ1-4	TGTGCCAGTAGTATTCAGGACCGAATTAATGAAAAACTGTTTTTT	CASSIQDRINEKLFF
.	many	TRBV2	TRBJ1-6	TGTGCCAGCAGTGATCTCCGTGCCGGTAATTCACCCCTCCACTTT	CASSDLRAGNSPLHF
.	few	TRBV11-2	TRBJ1-1	TGTGCCAGCAGCTTAGGGAGACAGTGGACTGAAGCTTTCTTT	CASSLGRQWTEAFF
.	.	TRBV9	TRBJ2-1	TGTGCCAGCAGCCCCATCACGACGAGCAGCTCCTACAATGAGCAGTTCTTC	CASSPITTSSSYNEQFF
TRBD2	.	TRBV4-2	TRBJ2-2	TGTGCCAGCAGCCCCGGCGGGACTAGACGCACCGGGGAGCTGTTTTTT	CASSPGGTRRTGELFF
TRBD2	.	TRBV6-1	TRBJ2-5	TGTGCCAGCAGTGGAGGACTAGCGGGGGTACAAGAGACCCAGTACTTC	CASSGGLAGVQETQYF
.	once	TRBV19	TRBJ2-7	TGTGCCAGTAGTATTATTCATTCGGCGGGTAGGGGCGCCTACGAGCAGTACTTC	CASSIIHSAGRGAYEQYF
.	few	TRBV29-1	TRBJ2-5	TGCAGCGTTGAAGGGGTCGGAAAGTCCCAGTACTTC	CSVEGVGKSQYF
TRBD1	.	TRBV27	TRBJ1-1	TGTGCCAGCAGTTTACTCGCAGGGGGCGGTGGAGCTGAAGCTTTCTTT	CASSLLAGGGGAEAFF
.	.	TRBV23-1	TRBJ2-1	TGCGCCAGCATGGGGGATGAGCAGTTCTTC	CASMGDEQFF
.	.	TRBV5-4	TRBJ2-5	TGTGCCAGCAGCTTGGCTACGGGGTCGGGGACCCAGTACTTC	CASSLATGSGTQYF
TRBD1	.	TRBV6-5	TRBJ1-4	TGTGCCAGCAGAGCCGGACAGGGTACTTATGAAAAACTGTTTTTT	CASRAGQGTYEKLFF
.	.	TRBV5-1	TRBJ2-2	TGCGCCAGCAACGAACGCACCTACACCGGGGAGCTGTTTTTT	CASNERTYTGELFF
.	.	TRBV6-1	TRBJ2-1	TGTGCCAGCAGTGACCAGCAGTACAATGAGCAGTTCTTC	CASSDQQYNEQFF
.	.	TRBV5-1	TRBJ1-1	TGCGCCAGCAGCGGGGTTGGCGTTACGGGGAAAGCTTTCTTT	CASSGVGVTGKAFF
TRBD2	.	TRBV4-3	TRBJ2-2	TGCGCCAGCAGCCAAGATACGGCGGGAGGGCCGGACACCGGGGAGCTGTTTTTT	CASSQDTAGGPDTGELFF
.	.	TRBV29-1	TRBJ2-3	TGCAGCGTTGAATCCCGTTGGAACCTGGGGCCAGATACGCAGTATTTT	CSVESRWNLGPDTQYF
.	.	TRBV19	TRBJ1-5	TGTGCCAGTAGTATAGAGAGTAGGGCAGGGACTCAGCCCCAGCATTTT	CASSIESRAGTQPQHF
.	once	TRBV7-2	TRBJ1-5	TGTGCCAGCAGCTCCCTCGGGACGAATCAGCCCCAGCATTTT	CASSSLGTNQPQHF